A single sample gave rise to the 32 T cell receptor beta chains below, sequenced in a study of cytomegalovirus exposure and HLA in healthy donors. Vbeta (60) and Jbeta (13) primers were used in the PCR. Data came from immunoSEQ multiplex PCR; TCRdb stores just in-frame clones and leaves some out. The sample has 200,000 to 300,000 clones; approximately 84% are singletons. Specimen: PBMCs. The source is a woman between 40 and 55 years old in good health and CMV-seropositive.

The J gene is TRBJ2-5, the V gene TRBV4-3; TRBD2 might be the D (5 bases). The germline V and J ends were trimmed by 3 bases and 5 bases, with 10 bases remaining between them. CDR3 length equals 13 residues. Germline-derived CDR1 and CDR2 are LGHNA and YSLEER. The CDR3 here is CASSQRRFETQYF. The DNA for the CDR3 is TGCGCCAGCAGCCAGAGGAGGTTCGAGACCCAGTACTTC.

Of note for this clone: Distinct nucleotide sequences in the sample also encode this CDR3. The chain couples TRBV10-3 to TRBJ2-2, with 15 bases identical to TRBD2. This CDR3 has 16 amino acids. The germline gives CDR1 ENHRY, CDR2 SYGVKD. The V gene end was trimmed by 3 bases and the J gene end by 5 bases; junction bases not matched to a gene: 1. The CDR3 bases are TGTGCCATCAGTGAAGGACTAGCGGGAGGGACCGGGGAGCTGTTTTTT. Amino acids: CAISEGLAGGTGELFF.

V usage is TRBV2 and J usage is TRBJ2-3; possible D gene TRBD1, 6 bases. The V gene lost 9 bases and the J gene lost 2 bases, with 15 bases spanning the gap. Germline V gene sequence: CDR1 SNHLY, CDR2 FYNNEI. The CDR3 extends over 14 amino acids. The CDR3 nucleotides are TGTGCCAGAGGGACACACCTGATCACAGATACGCAGTATTTT. Its protein is CARGTHLITDTQYF.

The V and J genes are TRBV4-3 and TRBJ2-2; a possible D gene is TRBD1 (7 bases). Trimming took 1 base from V and 0 from J, leaving 12 bases between them. This CDR3 region has 17 residues. CDR1 and CDR2 from the germline V gene are LGHNA and YSLEER. CDR3 residues: CASSQAGGGANTGELFF. The CDR3, as DNA: TGCGCCAGCAGCCAAGCTGGAGGGGGCGCGAACACCGGGGAGCTGTTTTTT.

This clone was counted once. This chain uses TRBV5-6 with TRBJ2-5; no clear D. There are 13 residues in the CDR3. From germline, CDR1 is SGHDT and CDR2 YYEEEE. The V and J ends lost 2 bases and 5 bases respectively, with 10 bases between them. The CDR3: CASSFSELETQYF. The CDR3, as DNA: TGTGCCAGCAGCTTCTCCGAACTTGAGACCCAGTACTTC.

This clone was counted only a few times. The V gene is TRBV19, the J gene TRBJ2-6; 8 bases are a match to TRBD1. The V and J ends lost 7 bases and 0 bases, in that order; junction bases with no gene match: 5. The V gene's germline CDR1 is LNHDA and CDR2 SQIVND (reference sequence). The CDR3 has 16 amino acids. The CDR3 DNA reads TGTGCCAGTAAAGACAGGGGCAACTCTGGGGCCAACGTCCTGACTTTC. This gives the protein CASKDRGNSGANVLTF.

This clone has a handful of counts. The chain employs TRBV4-2 and TRBJ1-4, with no clear D. The CDR3 has 15 residues. V lost 0 bases and J 4 bases, leaving 9 bases between the germline ends. The V gene's germline CDR1 is LGHNA and CDR2 YNFKEQ. The DNA of the CDR3 is TGTGCCAGCAGCCAAGAAACGGGATTTAATGAAAAACTGTTTTTT. Translating it yields CASSQETGFNEKLFF.

About this clone itself: The same CDR3 is also encoded by other DNA sequences in this sample. The gene calls are TRBV18 and TRBJ1-5; a weak D match, TRBD1 (6 bases). Germline V lookup: CDR1 KGHSH, CDR2 LQKENI. The V and J ends lost 2 bases and 7 bases respectively, with 9 bases between them. The CDR3 contains 13 residues. The CDR3 reads CASSPGGGQPQHF. The CDR3 DNA is TGTGCCAGCTCACCAGGGGGCGGCCAGCCCCAGCATTTT.

This clone was picked up a small number of times. The chain joins TRBV7-2 to TRBJ1-4; 7 nucleotides agree with TRBD1. V trimming: 3 bases; J trimming: 7 bases; junction bases outside the gene matches: 5. The CDR3 loop spans 14 amino acids. Germline V lookup: CDR1 SGHTA, CDR2 FQGNSA. The CDR3 spells CASSFRGSAEKLFF. The CDR3 DNA sequence: TGTGCCAGCAGCTTCAGGGGGTCGGCTGAAAAACTGTTTTTT.

The rearrangement uses TRBV10-3 and TRBJ1-6, with D unclear. The CDR3 runs to 13 residues. Germline loops: CDR1 ENHRY, CDR2 SYGVKD. Between the trimmed V and J ends, which lost 2 bases and 6 bases, there was a span of 5 bases. The CDR3 here is CAISEESNSPLHF. The CDR3 bases are TGTGCCATCAGTGAGGAGAGTAATTCACCCCTCCACTTT.

V usage is TRBV27 and J usage is TRBJ1-2; a weak D match, TRBD1 (5 bases). Trimming took 6 bases from V and 5 from J, leaving 13 bases between them. The CDR3 covers 13 residues. Germline V gene lookup returns CDR1 MNHEY and CDR2 SMNVEV (reference sequence). The CDR3 region has the DNA TGTGCCAGCAGGAGGACGGGGGATTATGGCTACACCTTC. Protein: CASRRTGDYGYTF.

The V call is TRBV5-6, the J call TRBJ1-3; D not resolved. Germline V CDR1 and CDR2: SGHDT, YYEEEE. V lost 0 bases and J lost 2, with 9 bases in between. This CDR3 contains 15 residues. The DNA of the CDR3 is TGTGCCAGCAGCTTGGCCCGCGCAACTGGAAACACCATATATTTT. Amino acids: CASSLARATGNTIYF. Using reference TRBV5-6 and TRBJ1-3 for the parts outside the CDR3, the full variable domain is DAGVTQSPTHLIKTRGQQVTLRCSPKSGHDTVSWYQQALGQGPQFIFQYYEEEERQRGNFPDRFSGHQFPNYSSELNVNALLLGDSALYLCASSLARATGNTIYFGEGSWLTVV.

This sequence joins TRBV18 and TRBJ2-1; 12 bases line up with TRBD2. CDR1 KGHSH and CDR2 LQKENI come from the germline V gene. V shed 5 bases, J shed 9 bases, and the junction held 11 bases outside the gene matches. CDR3 length: 16 amino acids. Here the CDR3 DNA reads TGTGCCAGCTCATACCAAACTAGCGGGAGGTCGGGTGAGCAGTTCTTC. This translates into CASSYQTSGRSGEQFF. Full variable domain (rest looked up from reference TRBV18 and TRBJ2-1): NAGVMQNPRHLVRRRGQEARLRCSPMKGHSHVYWYRQLPEEGLKFMVYLQKENIIDESGMPKERFSAEFPKEGPSILRIQQVVRGDSAAYFCASSYQTSGRSGEQFFGPGTRLTVL.

The rearrangement joins TRBV19 to TRBJ2-7; the match to TRBD1 covers 8 bases. J lost 4 bases, V lost 5 bases, and 4 bases had no gene match. Germline assignment: CDR1 LNHDA and CDR2 SQIVND (reference sequence). The CDR3 extends over 13 amino acids. The CDR3 loop is CASSLRTGYEQYF. As DNA, the CDR3 is TGTGCCAGTAGTCTCCGGACAGGGTACGAGCAGTACTTC.

The rearrangement links TRBV30 to TRBJ1-2; D is uncertain. CDR1 and CDR2 from the germline V gene are GTSNPN and SVGIG (reference sequence). V was shortened by 2 bases and J by 5 bases, with 6 bases between the two germline ends. The CDR3 has 11 residues. CDR3 DNA sequence: TGTGCCTGGAGTACGGGATATGGCTACACCTTC. Amino acids: CAWSTGYGYTF.

V usage is TRBV30 and J usage is TRBJ1-1, with D perhaps matching TRBD1 (6 bases). The V end lost 3 bases, the J end lost 4 bases, and 15 bases lay between the germline ends. This CDR3 has 14 residues. Germline V CDR1 and CDR2: GTSNPN, SVGIG (reference sequence). The CDR3 loop reads CAWRPGGAGTEAFF. CDR3 in DNA: TGTGCCTGGAGACCTGGGGGCGCGGGCACTGAAGCTTTCTTT. Using reference TRBV30 and TRBJ1-1 for the parts outside the CDR3, the full variable domain is SQTIHQWPATLVQPVGSPLSLECTVEGTSNPNLYWYRQAAGRGLQLLFYSVGIGQISSEVPQNLSASRPQDRQFILSSKKLLLSDSGFYLCAWRPGGAGTEAFFGQGTRLTVV.

J is TRBJ1-1 and V is TRBV5-1; D might be TRBD1 (5 bases). With 0 bases removed from V and 5 bases from J, the gap between germline ends came to 14 bases. Germline V gene sequence: CDR1 SGHRS, CDR2 YFSETQ. CDR3 length: 15 amino acids. DNA for the CDR3: TGCGCCAGCAGCTTGGCGGCAGGGATGGATACTGAAGCTTTCTTT. This codes for CASSLAAGMDTEAFF.

The chain joins TRBV14 to TRBJ2-5; TRBD1 agrees at 9 bases. Germline V gives CDR1 SGHDN, CDR2 FVKESK. The V segment lost 1 base and the J segment 6 bases; nucleotides outside the gene matches: 6. The CDR3 loop spans 15 amino acids. The CDR3 region has the DNA TGTGCCAGCAGCCAAGCGGGGGGACAGGGCCAGACCCAGTACTTC. Translating gives CASSQAGGQGQTQYF.

The chain joins TRBV27 to TRBJ2-3; D call uncertain. This CDR3 is built from 13 residues. Germline CDR1 MNHEY, CDR2 SMNVEV (reference sequence). V was cut by 1 base and J by 3 bases, with 5 bases left in between. DNA for the CDR3: TGTGCCAGCAGTTTATACGGGACAGATACGCAGTATTTT. It specifies CASSLYGTDTQYF.

The CDR3 DNA is TGTGCCAGCTCACTGGGAGGGGGTTCCTACAATGAGCAGTTCTTC. Translated, it gives CASSLGGGSYNEQFF. The chain couples TRBV18 to TRBJ2-1; D perhaps matches TRBD2 (7 bases). CDR1 and CDR2 from the germline V gene are KGHSH and LQKENI. Trimming took off 4 bases at V and 1 base at J, with 11 bases between the two ends. The CDR3 is 15 amino acids. Complete variable domain (other parts from reference TRBV18 and TRBJ2-1): NAGVMQNPRHLVRRRGQEARLRCSPMKGHSHVYWYRQLPEEGLKFMVYLQKENIIDESGMPKERFSAEFPKEGPSILRIQQVVRGDSAAYFCASSLGGGSYNEQFFGPGTRLTVL.

The chain combines TRBV5-4 with TRBJ2-7; 7 nucleotides agree with TRBD1. After removal of 0 bases from V and 8 bases from J, the junction contained 8 bases not matched to a gene. The CDR3 is 14 amino acids. CDR1 and CDR2 from the germline V gene are SGHNT and YYREEE (reference sequence). The CDR3 nucleotides read TGTGCCAGCAGCTTGGAACAGGGGCACAAGCAGCAGTACTTC. Translated, it gives CASSLEQGHKQQYF.

V and J are TRBV29-1 and TRBJ2-1; 7 bases are shared with TRBD2. J gave up 9 bases and V 7 bases, and 15 bases lay outside the gene matches. This CDR3 has 14 amino acids. The germline V gene encodes CDR1 SQVTM and CDR2 ANQGSEA. CDR3 protein: CSGGGTGRRLEQFF. The CDR3, as DNA: TGCAGCGGCGGGGGTACGGGAAGAAGGCTTGAGCAGTTCTTC.

The V and J genes are TRBV28 and TRBJ2-1; 11 nucleotides align to TRBD2. CDR1 MDHEN and CDR2 SYDVKM come from the germline V gene. V was pared by 6 bases and J by 1 base, with 8 bases of the junction left unmatched. This CDR3 is 17 amino acids long. CDR3 residues: CASRPPGLAASYNEQFF. In nucleotides, the CDR3 is TGTGCCAGCAGACCCCCGGGACTAGCGGCGTCCTACAATGAGCAGTTCTTC.

The chain has TRBV7-2 and TRBJ2-7; 10 bases line up with TRBD2. The germline V gene has CDR1 SGHTA and CDR2 FQGNSA. The CDR3 is 14 residues long. The V and J ends lost 8 bases and 1 base, in that order; junction bases with no gene match: 5. Here the CDR3 reads CASGISGRSYEQYF. The CDR3 nucleotides read TGTGCCAGCGGGATTAGCGGGAGGTCCTACGAGCAGTACTTC. The full variable domain, with the rest looked up from reference TRBV7-2 and TRBJ2-7, is GAGVSQSPSNKVTEKGKDVELRCDPISGHTALYWYRQSLGQGLEFLIYFQGNSAPDKSGLPSDRFSAERTGGSVSTLTIQRTQQEDSAVYLCASGISGRSYEQYFGPGTRLTVT.

V usage is TRBV6-6 and J usage is TRBJ2-1, with 11 bases identical to TRBD2. Germline-derived CDR1 and CDR2 are MNHNY and SVGAGI (reference sequence). V shed 7 bases and J 7 bases; nucleotides not matched to a gene: 9. There are 15 residues in the CDR3. In DNA, the CDR3 is TGTGCCAGCAAACTAGCGGGAGACCCCAGGAATGAGCAGTTCTTC. Translation: CASKLAGDPRNEQFF.

This chain uses TRBV19 with TRBJ1-5; D is perhaps TRBD1 (5 bases). CDR1 is LNHDA and CDR2 is SQIVND in the germline V gene (reference sequence). Trimming left V 6 bases short and J 2 bases short, with 14 bases between. This CDR3 spans 15 amino acids. Here the CDR3 reads CASSPGTQGNQPQHF. In DNA, the CDR3 is TGTGCCAGTAGCCCGGGTACACAGGGCAATCAGCCCCAGCATTTT.

The chain couples TRBV5-4 to TRBJ2-7; tentatively, D is TRBD2 (6 bases). Trimming cost V 4 bases and J 2 bases, with 16 bases left between them. The CDR3 has 15 residues. Looked up from germline, CDR1 is SGHNT and CDR2 is YYREEE (reference sequence). The chain's CDR3 is CASSARDFPTYEQYF. CDR3 DNA: TGTGCCAGCAGCGCCCGGGACTTCCCCACCTACGAGCAGTACTTC.

The chain is built from TRBV7-2 and TRBJ1-2; TRBD1 aligns across 7 bases. This CDR3 comprises 15 residues. Trimming cost V 1 base and J 3 bases; bases outside gene matches: 5. CDR1 and CDR2 (germline): SGHTA, FQGNSA. Here the CDR3 reads CASSLGGDRYYGYTF. The CDR3 DNA is TGTGCCAGCAGCTTAGGGGGGGACAGATACTATGGCTACACCTTC.

The chain carries TRBV7-8 and TRBJ2-5; the D gene is possibly TRBD2 (6 bases). The germline gives CDR1 SGHVS, CDR2 FQNEAQ. This CDR3 spans 14 amino acids. The V and J ends lost 3 bases and 9 bases respectively, with 17 bases between them. The CDR3 here is CASSFRDLGEAQYF. The CDR3 DNA follows: TGTGCCAGCAGCTTCCGGGACCTTGGGGAGGCCCAGTACTTC. The full variable domain, in which reference TRBV7-8 and TRBJ2-5 provide the parts outside the CDR3, is GAGVSQSPRYKVAKRGQDVALRCDPISGHVSLFWYQQALGQGPEFLTYFQNEAQLDKSGLPSDRFFAERPEGSVSTLKIQRTQQEDSAVYLCASSFRDLGEAQYFGPGTRLLVL.

The CDR3 region is CASRLGQKNTEAFF. The CDR3 DNA is TGTGCCAGCAGACTGGGACAGAAGAACACTGAAGCTTTCTTT. This rearrangement joins TRBV6-6 to TRBJ1-1; 7 nucleotides align to TRBD1. The CDR3 is 14 residues long. Trimming at V came to 6 bases and at J to 1 base, leaving 5 bases not matched to a gene. CDR1 and CDR2 (germline): MNHNY, SVGAGI (reference sequence).

This clone occurred once. The rearrangement uses TRBV25-1 and TRBJ2-7; tentative D call: TRBD2 (6 bases). The CDR3 runs to 12 residues. Between the trimmed V and J ends, which lost 5 bases and 4 bases, there was a span of 9 bases. Germline V gene sequence: CDR1 MGHDK, CDR2 SYGVNS. The CDR3: CASSSGRYEQYF. The CDR3 nucleotides are TGTGCCAGCAGTTCCGGGAGATACGAGCAGTACTTC.

This clone occurred a few times. V is TRBV30 and J is TRBJ1-6; 8 bases map to TRBD1. This CDR3 spans 15 amino acids. Looked up from germline, CDR1 is GTSNPN and CDR2 is SVGIG (reference sequence). The V segment lost 5 bases and the J segment 5 bases; nucleotides outside the gene matches: 8. In DNA form, the CDR3 reads TGTGCCTGGCGAACAGGGGGACTGGATAATTCACCCCTCCACTTT. Its protein is CAWRTGGLDNSPLHF.